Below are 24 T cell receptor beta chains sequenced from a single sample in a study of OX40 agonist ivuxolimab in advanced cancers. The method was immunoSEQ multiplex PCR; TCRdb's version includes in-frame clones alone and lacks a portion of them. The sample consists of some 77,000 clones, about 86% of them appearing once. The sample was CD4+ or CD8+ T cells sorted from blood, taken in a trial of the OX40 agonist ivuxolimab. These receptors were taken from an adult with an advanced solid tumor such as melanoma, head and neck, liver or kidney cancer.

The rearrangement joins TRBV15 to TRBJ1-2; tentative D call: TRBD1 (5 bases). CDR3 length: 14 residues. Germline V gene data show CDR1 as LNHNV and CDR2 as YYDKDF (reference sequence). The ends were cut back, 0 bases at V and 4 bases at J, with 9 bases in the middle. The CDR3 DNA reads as TGTGCCACCAGCAGAGATAGGGGAAGCTATGGCTACACCTTC. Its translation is CATSRDRGSYGYTF.

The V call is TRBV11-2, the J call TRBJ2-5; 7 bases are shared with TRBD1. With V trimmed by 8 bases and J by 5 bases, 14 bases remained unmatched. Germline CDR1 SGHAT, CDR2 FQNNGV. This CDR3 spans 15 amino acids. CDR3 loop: CASSSLGQPGETQYF. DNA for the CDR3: TGTGCCAGCTCCTCCCTGGGACAGCCAGGCGAGACCCAGTACTTC.

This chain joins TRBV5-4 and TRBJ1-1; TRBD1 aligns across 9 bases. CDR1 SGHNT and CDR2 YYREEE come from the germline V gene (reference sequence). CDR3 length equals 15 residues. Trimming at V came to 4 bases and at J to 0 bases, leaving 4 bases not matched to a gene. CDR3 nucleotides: TGTGCCAGCAGCGGACAGGGGCGCCTGAACACTGAAGCTTTCTTT. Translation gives CASSGQGRLNTEAFF. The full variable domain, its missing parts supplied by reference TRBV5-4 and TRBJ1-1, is ETGVTQSPTHLIKTRGQQVTLRCSSQSGHNTVSWYQQALGQGPQFIFQYYREEENGRGNFPPRFSGLQFPNYSSELNVNALELDDSALYLCASSGQGRLNTEAFFGQGTRLTVV.

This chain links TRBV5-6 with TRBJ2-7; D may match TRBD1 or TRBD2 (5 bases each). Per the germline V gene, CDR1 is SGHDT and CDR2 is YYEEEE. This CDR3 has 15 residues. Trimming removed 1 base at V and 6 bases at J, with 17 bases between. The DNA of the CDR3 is TGTGCCAGCAGCTTGTTGGGGACGGAAGGTCCCGAGCAGTACTTC. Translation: CASSLLGTEGPEQYF.

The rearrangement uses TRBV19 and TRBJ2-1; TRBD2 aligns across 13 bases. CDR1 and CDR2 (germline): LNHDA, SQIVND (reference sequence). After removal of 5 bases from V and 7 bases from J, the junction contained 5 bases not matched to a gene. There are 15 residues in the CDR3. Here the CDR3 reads CASSELAGGKNEQFF. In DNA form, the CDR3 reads TGTGCCAGTAGTGAACTAGCGGGAGGGAAGAATGAGCAGTTCTTC.

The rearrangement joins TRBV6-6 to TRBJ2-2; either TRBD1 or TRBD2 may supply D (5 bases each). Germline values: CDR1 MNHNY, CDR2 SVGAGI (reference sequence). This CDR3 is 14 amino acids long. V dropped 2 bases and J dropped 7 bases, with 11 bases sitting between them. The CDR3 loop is CASSYVLGVGELFF. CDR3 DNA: TGTGCCAGCAGTTACGTGCTGGGGGTCGGGGAGCTGTTTTTT.

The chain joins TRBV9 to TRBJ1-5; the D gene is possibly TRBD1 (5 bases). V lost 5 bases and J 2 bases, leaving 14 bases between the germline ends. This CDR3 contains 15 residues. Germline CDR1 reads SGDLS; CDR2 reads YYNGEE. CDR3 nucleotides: TGTGCCAGCAGACCCCGGGGAGGGGGCAATCAGCCCCAGCATTTT. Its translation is CASRPRGGGNQPQHF.

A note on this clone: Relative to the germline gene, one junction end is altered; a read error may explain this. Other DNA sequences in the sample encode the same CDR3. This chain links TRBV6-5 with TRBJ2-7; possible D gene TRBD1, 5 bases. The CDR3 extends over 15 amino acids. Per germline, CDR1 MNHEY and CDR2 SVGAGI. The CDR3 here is CASSLQAMGAYEQYF. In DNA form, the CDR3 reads TGCGCCAGCTCCTTACAGGCCATGGGTGCCTACGAGCAGTACTTC.

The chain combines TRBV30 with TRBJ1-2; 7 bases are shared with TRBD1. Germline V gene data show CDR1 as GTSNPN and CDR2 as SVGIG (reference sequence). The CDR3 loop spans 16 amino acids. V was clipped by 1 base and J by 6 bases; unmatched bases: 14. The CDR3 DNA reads TGTGCCTGGAGTGATACAGGGGCCATACCGATAGATGGCTACACCTTC. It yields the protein CAWSDTGAIPIDGYTF.

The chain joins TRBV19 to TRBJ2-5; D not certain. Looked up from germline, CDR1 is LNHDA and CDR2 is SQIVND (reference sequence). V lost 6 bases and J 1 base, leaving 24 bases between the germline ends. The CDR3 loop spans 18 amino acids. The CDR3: CASRRTSVTQDRQETQYF. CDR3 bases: TGTGCCAGTAGGCGTACTTCGGTGACACAAGACCGCCAAGAGACCCAGTACTTC.

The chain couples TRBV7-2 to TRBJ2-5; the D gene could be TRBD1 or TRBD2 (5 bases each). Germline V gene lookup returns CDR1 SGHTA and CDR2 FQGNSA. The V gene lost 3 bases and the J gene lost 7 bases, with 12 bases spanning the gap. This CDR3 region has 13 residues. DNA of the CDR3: TGTGCCAGCAGCTTCAGGGTGGAGGCGACCCAGTACTTC. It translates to CASSFRVEATQYF.

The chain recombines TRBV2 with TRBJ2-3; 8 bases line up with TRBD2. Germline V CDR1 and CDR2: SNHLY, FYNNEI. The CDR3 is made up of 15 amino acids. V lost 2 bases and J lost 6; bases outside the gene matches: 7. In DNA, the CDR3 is TGTGCCAGCAGTGAATTTTGGACTAGCAGGGATACGCAGTATTTT. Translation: CASSEFWTSRDTQYF.

The CDR3 nucleotides read TGTGCCAGCAGTGAAGCGCGGATAGCGGGCCCGGATACGCAGTATTTT. Amino acids: CASSEARIAGPDTQYF. The chain links TRBV6-1 to TRBJ2-3, with TRBD2 matching over 7 bases. Germline assignment: CDR1 MNHNS and CDR2 SASEGT. After removal of 0 bases from V and 6 bases from J, the junction contained 9 bases not matched to a gene. CDR3 length equals 16 residues.

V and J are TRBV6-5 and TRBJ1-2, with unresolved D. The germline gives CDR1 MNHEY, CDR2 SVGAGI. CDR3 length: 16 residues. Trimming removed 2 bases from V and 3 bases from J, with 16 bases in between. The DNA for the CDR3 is TGTGCCAGCAGTTACCGCCCGGGGAGTGTGGACTATGGCTACACCTTC. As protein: CASSYRPGSVDYGYTF.

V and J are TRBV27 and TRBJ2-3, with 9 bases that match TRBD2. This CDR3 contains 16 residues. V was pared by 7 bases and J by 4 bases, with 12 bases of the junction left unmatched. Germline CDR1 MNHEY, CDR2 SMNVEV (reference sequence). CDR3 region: CASTLVGGGAADTQYF. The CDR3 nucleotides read TGTGCCAGCACCCTAGTGGGCGGGGGGGCCGCAGATACGCAGTATTTT.

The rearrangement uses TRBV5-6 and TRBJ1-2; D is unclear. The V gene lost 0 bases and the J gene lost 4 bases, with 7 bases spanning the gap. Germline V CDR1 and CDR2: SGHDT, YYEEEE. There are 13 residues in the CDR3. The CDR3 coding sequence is TGTGCCAGCAGCTTGGGGACGGCCTATGGCTACACCTTC. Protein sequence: CASSLGTAYGYTF.

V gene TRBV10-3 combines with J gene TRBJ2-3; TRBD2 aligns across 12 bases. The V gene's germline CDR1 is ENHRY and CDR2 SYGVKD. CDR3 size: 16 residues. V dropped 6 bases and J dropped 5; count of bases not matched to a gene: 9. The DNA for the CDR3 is TGTGCCATCAGCCCACTAGCGGGAGGTGGGGGAGATACGCAGTATTTT. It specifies CAISPLAGGGGDTQYF.

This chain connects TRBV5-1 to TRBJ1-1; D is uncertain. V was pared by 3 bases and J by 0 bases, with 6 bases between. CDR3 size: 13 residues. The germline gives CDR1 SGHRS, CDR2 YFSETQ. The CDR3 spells CASSWRVNTEAFF. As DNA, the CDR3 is TGCGCCAGCAGCTGGAGGGTGAACACTGAAGCTTTCTTT.

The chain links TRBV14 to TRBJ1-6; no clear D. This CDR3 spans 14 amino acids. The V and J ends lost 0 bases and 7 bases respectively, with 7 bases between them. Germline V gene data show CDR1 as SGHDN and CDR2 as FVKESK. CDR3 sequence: CASSQDKANSPLHF. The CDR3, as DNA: TGTGCCAGCAGCCAAGATAAGGCAAATTCACCCCTCCACTTT.

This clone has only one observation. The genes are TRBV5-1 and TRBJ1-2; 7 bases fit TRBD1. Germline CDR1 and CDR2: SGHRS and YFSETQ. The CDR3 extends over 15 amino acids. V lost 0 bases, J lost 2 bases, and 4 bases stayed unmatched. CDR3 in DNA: TGCGCCAGCAGCTTGGGGGGACAGCGCAACTATGGCTACACCTTC. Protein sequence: CASSLGGQRNYGYTF.

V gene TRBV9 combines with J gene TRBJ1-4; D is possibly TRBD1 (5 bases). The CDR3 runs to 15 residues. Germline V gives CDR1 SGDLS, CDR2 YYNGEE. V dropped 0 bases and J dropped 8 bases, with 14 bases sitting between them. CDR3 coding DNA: TGTGCCAGCAGCGTAGGAATCACTGAGGGGGAAAAACTGTTTTTT. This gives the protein CASSVGITEGEKLFF.

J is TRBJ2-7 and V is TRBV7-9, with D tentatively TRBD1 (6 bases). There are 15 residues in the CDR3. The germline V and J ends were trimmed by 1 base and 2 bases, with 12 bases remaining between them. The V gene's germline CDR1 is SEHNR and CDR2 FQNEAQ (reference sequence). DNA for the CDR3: TGTGCCAGCAGCTTAGGTCGCAGGGGAGCCTACGAGCAGTACTTC. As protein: CASSLGRRGAYEQYF.

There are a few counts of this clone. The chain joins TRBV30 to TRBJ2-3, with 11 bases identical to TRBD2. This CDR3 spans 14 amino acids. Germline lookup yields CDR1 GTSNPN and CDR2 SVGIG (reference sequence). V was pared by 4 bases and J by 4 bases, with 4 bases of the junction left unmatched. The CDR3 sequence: CAWTPGLAADTQYF. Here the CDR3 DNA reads TGTGCCTGGACCCCGGGACTAGCGGCAGATACGCAGTATTTT.

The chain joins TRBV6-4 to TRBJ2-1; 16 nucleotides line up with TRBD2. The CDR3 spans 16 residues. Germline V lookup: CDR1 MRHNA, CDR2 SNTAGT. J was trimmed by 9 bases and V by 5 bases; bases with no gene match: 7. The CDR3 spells CASSRYGTSGGAEQFF. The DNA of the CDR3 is TGTGCCAGCAGTAGATACGGGACTAGCGGGGGGGCTGAGCAGTTCTTC.